This T cell receptor beta chain came from a study of blood T cell repertoires in COVID-19. Sequencing was performed with immunoSEQ multiplex PCR; in TCRdb, only in-frame clones are kept and a portion is missing. This sample carries 200,000 to 300,000 clones, approximately 83% of them seen once, and the ten largest clones take 27%. In germline, CDR1 is SGHKS, CDR2 YYEKEE (reference sequence). This CDR3 has 14 residues. V was trimmed by 0 bases and J by 1 base, leaving 6 bases between them. This TCR was sampled from a man aged 35 to 55 with acute or convalescent COVID-19. The sample taken for sequencing was peripheral blood. The chain recombines TRBV5-5 with TRBJ2-3; weak D call: TRBD2 (6 bases). Here the CDR3 reads CASSLGRGTDTQYF. The DNA for the CDR3 is TGTGCCAGCAGCTTGGGGAGGGGCACAGATACGCAGTATTTT. Full variable domain (remainder filled in from reference TRBV5-5 and TRBJ2-3): DAGVTQSPTHLIKTRGQQVTLRCSPISGHKSVSWYQQVLGQGPQFIFQYYEKEERGRGNFPDRFSARQFPNYSSELNVNALLLGDSALYLCASSLGRGTDTQYFGPGTRLTVL.